This T cell receptor beta chain was found in a study of shared clonotypes between healthy human individuals. The V and J ends lost 7 bases and 5 bases, in that order; junction bases with no gene match: 13. Germline CDR1 reads SNHLY; CDR2 reads FYNNEI. CDR3 length equals 15 residues. Assay: immunoSEQ multiplex PCR; the TCRdb copy retains only in-frame clones and omits some. Of 2 million to 2.5 million clones in the sample, around 92% were seen once. The receptor was derived from a man between 18 and 35 years old in good health. Some clones in this sample may be carry-over from other donors' samples. The genes are TRBV2 and TRBJ2-7, with 8 bases aligning to TRBD2. The sequencing input was naive CD4+ T cells from PBMCs. Sample subset: CD45RA+ positively selected. The CDR3, as DNA: TGTGCCAGCAATTCGGGCGGGAGGCCCCCCCACGAGCAGTACTTC. It is translated as CASNSGGRPPHEQYF.